The 2 T cell receptor beta chains below were found in one sample sequenced in a study. TCRdb analysed the 5' RACE reads with MiXCR anew, one entry per CDR3 protein. The profile shows tens of thousands of distinct CDR3 sequences, roughly 28% of them singletons. The sequencing sample was made of tumor-infiltrating memory CD4+ T cells sorted from the breast tumor. The subset: memory CD4+ T cells, CD4+CD45RO+CD25-. Receptor source: a female donor with breast cancer.

The gene calls are TRBV10-3 and TRBJ2-1; 7 nucleotides agree with TRBD2. The length of the CDR3 is 13 residues. The ends lost 6 bases at V and 9 bases at J; junction bases unmatched: 8. Germline values: CDR1 ENHRY, CDR2 SYGVKD. CDR3 bases: TGTGCCATCAGCCCTGGGACTATCAGTGAGCAGTTCTTC. Its protein is CAISPGTISEQFF.

The chain couples TRBV6-1 to TRBJ1-5, with 9 nucleotides matching TRBD1. The CDR3 length is 16 residues. Germline V gives CDR1 MNHNS, CDR2 SASEGT. With V trimmed by 2 bases and J by 5 bases, 7 bases remained unmatched. The CDR3 here is CASSEWDRVGDQPQHF. The CDR3 DNA sequence: TGTGCCAGCAGTGAATGGGACAGGGTCGGCGATCAGCCCCAGCATTTT.